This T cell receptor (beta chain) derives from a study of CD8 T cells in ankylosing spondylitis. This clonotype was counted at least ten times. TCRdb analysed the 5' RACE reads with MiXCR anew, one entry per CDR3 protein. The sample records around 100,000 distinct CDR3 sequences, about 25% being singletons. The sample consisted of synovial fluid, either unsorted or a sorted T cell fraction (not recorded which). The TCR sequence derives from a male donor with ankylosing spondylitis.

DNA for the CDR3: TGTGCCAGCAGTTACTCGGGAGATACGCAGTATTTT. The encoded protein is CASSYSGDTQYF. V and J are TRBV6-6 and TRBJ2-3; D unclear. Germline V lookup: CDR1 MNHNY, CDR2 SVGAGI (reference sequence). The ends were cut back, 0 bases at V and 5 bases at J, with 3 bases in the middle. The CDR3 length is 12 residues.